Listed below are T cell receptor beta chains from one sample, sequenced in a study of blood T cell repertoires in COVID-19. TCRdb's copy holds only in-frame clones and misses some; the assay was immunoSEQ multiplex PCR. The sample records roughly 190,000 clones, around 80% being singletons. Input material: peripheral blood. These receptors were collected from a woman in her sixties or seventies with COVID-19, enrolled during active disease. CDR3s include the opening cysteine and the closing phenylalanine or tryptophan. The order of the fields is D gene, clone size, J gene, V gene, CDR3 DNA, CDR3 protein. The D gene is left open where the match is weak. Clone size is given for some rows only: seen once, a few or many times, or a class if the clone is expanded.

D gene: .
clone size: once
J gene: TRBJ2-1
V gene: TRBV14
CDR3 DNA: TGTGCCAGCAGCCAGGACTATGAGGGATGGCAGTTCTTC
CDR3 protein: CASSQDYEGWQFF

D gene: TRBD2
clone size: .
J gene: TRBJ2-3
V gene: TRBV5-4
CDR3 DNA: TGTGCCAGCAGTCTCCAGCGGGGGGGATCAGATACGCAGTATTTT
CDR3 protein: CASSLQRGGSDTQYF

D gene: .
clone size: few
J gene: TRBJ2-5
V gene: TRBV5-6
CDR3 DNA: TGTGCCAGCAGCTTCGACCAAGAGACCCAGTACTTC
CDR3 protein: CASSFDQETQYF

D gene: TRBD2
clone size: .
J gene: TRBJ2-5
V gene: TRBV20-1
CDR3 DNA: TGCAGTGCTAGTGGCGGGGGGGCCCAAGAGACCCAGTACTTC
CDR3 protein: CSASGGGAQETQYF

D gene: TRBD2
clone size: .
J gene: TRBJ2-1
V gene: TRBV3-1/TRBV3-2
CDR3 DNA: TGTGCCAGCAGCCAAGAGAGGAGGCTAGCGGGAGCGGTGCAGTTCTTC
CDR3 protein: CASSQERRLAGAVQFF

D gene: TRBD1
clone size: .
J gene: TRBJ2-1
V gene: TRBV6-6
CDR3 DNA: TGTGCCAGCAGTCCTTTACCCCGGACAGGGCCCCCCAATGAGCAGTTCTTC
CDR3 protein: CASSPLPRTGPPNEQFF

D gene: TRBD2
clone size: .
J gene: TRBJ2-1
V gene: TRBV11-3
CDR3 DNA: TGTGCCAGCAGCTTAACCAGCGGGGGATTATACAATGAGCAGTTCTTC
CDR3 protein: CASSLTSGGLYNEQFF

D gene: .
clone size: .
J gene: TRBJ2-7
V gene: TRBV4-3
CDR3 DNA: TGCGCCAGCAGCCGACTCCGCACCTCTTACGAGCAGTACTTC
CDR3 protein: CASSRLRTSYEQYF

D gene: TRBD1
clone size: .
J gene: TRBJ1-5
V gene: TRBV6-2/TRBV6-3
CDR3 DNA: TGTGCCAGCAGTCCCCGGACAGGATTTAGGGTTGGACACCAGCATTTT
CDR3 protein: CASSPRTGFRVGHQHF

D gene: .
clone size: once
J gene: TRBJ2-3
V gene: TRBV5-1
CDR3 DNA: TGCGCCAGCAGCTTGGTGGCCAGGGGCACAGATACGCAGTATTTT
CDR3 protein: CASSLVARGTDTQYF

D gene: .
clone size: .
J gene: TRBJ1-3
V gene: TRBV11-2
CDR3 DNA: TGTGCCAGCAGCTTAGAGTCCAGCCGGGGTAGAAACACCATATATTTT
CDR3 protein: CASSLESSRGRNTIYF

D gene: TRBD1
clone size: .
J gene: TRBJ1-6
V gene: TRBV5-4
CDR3 DNA: TGTGCCAGCAGCTTGAGACAGGGCTATAATTCACCCCTCCACTTT
CDR3 protein: CASSLRQGYNSPLHF

D gene: .
clone size: .
J gene: TRBJ1-1
V gene: TRBV7-2
CDR3 DNA: TGTGCCAGCAGCTTGGGGCTGGACACTGAAGCTTTCTTT
CDR3 protein: CASSLGLDTEAFF

D gene: TRBD1
clone size: .
J gene: TRBJ1-2
V gene: TRBV3-1/TRBV3-2
CDR3 DNA: TGTGCCAGCAGCCGTCGACAGGGGAACTATGGCTACACCTTC
CDR3 protein: CASSRRQGNYGYTF

D gene: .
clone size: .
J gene: TRBJ1-2
V gene: TRBV19
CDR3 DNA: TGTGCCAGTAGTCGGGGATTTCTAGCTAACTATGGCTACACCTTC
CDR3 protein: CASSRGFLANYGYTF

D gene: .
clone size: .
J gene: TRBJ1-6
V gene: TRBV25-1
CDR3 DNA: TGTGCCAGCAGTGCGTTTAATTCACCCCTCCACTTT
CDR3 protein: CASSAFNSPLHF

D gene: .
clone size: .
J gene: TRBJ2-2
V gene: TRBV3-1/TRBV3-2
CDR3 DNA: TGTGCCAGCAGCCAAGATCTGTTCTCCAGATCGAACACCGGGGAGCTGTTTTTT
CDR3 protein: CASSQDLFSRSNTGELFF

D gene: TRBD1
clone size: few
J gene: TRBJ2-1
V gene: TRBV9
CDR3 DNA: TGTGCCAGCAGCCATAGACAGGGGATCGAGCATGAGCAGTTCTTC
CDR3 protein: CASSHRQGIEHEQFF

D gene: TRBD1
clone size: .
J gene: TRBJ2-3
V gene: TRBV5-1
CDR3 DNA: TGCGCCAGCAGCTTACCACAGGGGGGTGGGATCACAGATACGCAGTATTTT
CDR3 protein: CASSLPQGGGITDTQYF

D gene: TRBD2
clone size: many
J gene: TRBJ2-1
V gene: TRBV9
CDR3 DNA: TGTGCCAGCAGCGTAGGTCCCCTGACTAGCGGGAGTGAGCAGTTCTTC
CDR3 protein: CASSVGPLTSGSEQFF

D gene: TRBD1
clone size: .
J gene: TRBJ1-4
V gene: TRBV30
CDR3 DNA: TGTGCCTGGAGTGGGGCCATGGGACAGGGTGCAACTAATGAAAAACTGTTTTTT
CDR3 protein: CAWSGAMGQGATNEKLFF

D gene: .
clone size: .
J gene: TRBJ1-5
V gene: TRBV20-1
CDR3 DNA: TGCAGTGCTAGTTTAGCGGGTCGCAATCAGCCCCAGCATTTT
CDR3 protein: CSASLAGRNQPQHF

D gene: TRBD2
clone size: .
J gene: TRBJ2-3
V gene: TRBV2
CDR3 DNA: TGTGCCAGCAGCTCTGGACTAGCGGGAGTCAAAGATACGCAGTATTTT
CDR3 protein: CASSSGLAGVKDTQYF

D gene: TRBD1
clone size: .
J gene: TRBJ1-1
V gene: TRBV30
CDR3 DNA: TGTGCCTCCACGGGACAGGCGGACACTGAAGCTTTCTTT
CDR3 protein: CASTGQADTEAFF

D gene: TRBD2
clone size: .
J gene: TRBJ2-2
V gene: TRBV11-3
CDR3 DNA: TGTGCCAGCAGCCCCCAGGGAGGGGAGGACACCGGGGAGCTGTTTTTT
CDR3 protein: CASSPQGGEDTGELFF

D gene: .
clone size: .
J gene: TRBJ1-1
V gene: TRBV29-1
CDR3 DNA: TGCAGCGTTGCGAAGACTGGGAACACTGAAGCTTTCTTT
CDR3 protein: CSVAKTGNTEAFF

D gene: TRBD2
clone size: .
J gene: TRBJ2-1
V gene: TRBV2
CDR3 DNA: TGTGCCAGCCTGGACCGAGGCGGGAGTAGCCGGTTCTTC
CDR3 protein: CASLDRGGSSRFF

D gene: TRBD1
clone size: .
J gene: TRBJ1-6
V gene: TRBV6-6
CDR3 DNA: TGTGCCAGCAGTCCCCGGACAGGATCTAATTCACCCCTCCACTTT
CDR3 protein: CASSPRTGSNSPLHF

D gene: .
clone size: .
J gene: TRBJ1-2
V gene: TRBV28
CDR3 DNA: TGTGCCAGCTCAAACAGGGTGAGCTACACCTTC
CDR3 protein: CASSNRVSYTF

D gene: .
clone size: .
J gene: TRBJ2-3
V gene: TRBV5-1
CDR3 DNA: TGCGCCAGCAGCTTGGGGGGGCGACCGGCAGATACGCAGTATTTT
CDR3 protein: CASSLGGRPADTQYF

D gene: .
clone size: .
J gene: TRBJ1-1
V gene: TRBV7-2
CDR3 DNA: TGTGCCAGCAGCCGATCAGAGGGCACTGAAGCTTTCTTT
CDR3 protein: CASSRSEGTEAFF

D gene: .
clone size: .
J gene: TRBJ2-2
V gene: TRBV5-1
CDR3 DNA: TGCGCCAGCAGCTTGGAGGGTAGTGGTCCGGGAGCAATCGGGGAGCTGTTTTTT
CDR3 protein: CASSLEGSGPGAIGELFF

D gene: .
clone size: .
J gene: TRBJ1-6
V gene: TRBV14
CDR3 DNA: TGTGCCAGCAGCCAAGATTTGGGACTGACCAATTCACCCCTCCACTTT
CDR3 protein: CASSQDLGLTNSPLHF

D gene: TRBD1
clone size: .
J gene: TRBJ1-2
V gene: TRBV24-1
CDR3 DNA: TGTGCCACCAGTGGTTGGGACAGGAAGTATGGCTACACCTTC
CDR3 protein: CATSGWDRKYGYTF

D gene: TRBD2
clone size: many
J gene: TRBJ2-5
V gene: TRBV5-4
CDR3 DNA: TGTGCCAGCAGCTTGGGAAGGCGGGAGGTAGAGACCCAGTACTTC
CDR3 protein: CASSLGRREVETQYF

D gene: TRBD1
clone size: .
J gene: TRBJ2-2
V gene: TRBV7-3
CDR3 DNA: TGTGCCAGCAGCCAAGCCCAGGGGGCGTTCGGGGAGCTGTTTTTT
CDR3 protein: CASSQAQGAFGELFF

D gene: TRBD1
clone size: .
J gene: TRBJ2-7
V gene: TRBV11-2
CDR3 DNA: TGTGCCAGCAGCCCCCGGACAGGGGGCGACTCTCGGGCCTACGAGCAGTACTTC
CDR3 protein: CASSPRTGGDSRAYEQYF

D gene: TRBD2
clone size: .
J gene: TRBJ2-5
V gene: TRBV24-1
CDR3 DNA: TGTGCCACCAGTGATTCCGGGGGGCAAGAGACCCAGTACTTC
CDR3 protein: CATSDSGGQETQYF

D gene: .
clone size: .
J gene: TRBJ2-7
V gene: TRBV23-1
CDR3 DNA: TGCGCCAGCCGAGTCAATGCGGTTAACAGGGACTACGAGCAGTACTTC
CDR3 protein: CASRVNAVNRDYEQYF

D gene: .
clone size: .
J gene: TRBJ1-1
V gene: TRBV5-6
CDR3 DNA: TGTGCCAGCAGCTCGACAGTTCGCGAAGCTTTCTTT
CDR3 protein: CASSSTVREAFF

D gene: TRBD2
clone size: .
J gene: TRBJ2-1
V gene: TRBV28
CDR3 DNA: TGTGCCAGCAGTTTACCATACAACCGGCCGACTAGCGGCTACAATGAGCAGTTCTTC
CDR3 protein: CASSLPYNRPTSGYNEQFF

D gene: TRBD1
clone size: .
J gene: TRBJ1-5
V gene: TRBV19
CDR3 DNA: TGTGCCAGTAGGTCCTGGACAGGGGGGAATCAGCCCCAGCATTTT
CDR3 protein: CASRSWTGGNQPQHF

D gene: .
clone size: .
J gene: TRBJ2-1
V gene: TRBV7-2
CDR3 DNA: TGTGCCAGCAGCTTAGGTGGCTATGAGCAGTTCTTC
CDR3 protein: CASSLGGYEQFF

D gene: .
clone size: .
J gene: TRBJ2-1
V gene: TRBV18
CDR3 DNA: TGTGCCAGCTCACCCGAGGGGACAAGGTATAGTGAGCAGTTCTTC
CDR3 protein: CASSPEGTRYSEQFF

D gene: TRBD2
clone size: .
J gene: TRBJ2-1
V gene: TRBV7-2
CDR3 DNA: TGTGCCAGCAGCTCGACCTTACCGACTAGCGGGATCTCCTACAATGAGCAGTTCTTC
CDR3 protein: CASSSTLPTSGISYNEQFF

D gene: .
clone size: few
J gene: TRBJ1-1
V gene: TRBV7-2
CDR3 DNA: TGTGCCAGCAGCTTATCCAGCGCTGAAGCTTTCTTT
CDR3 protein: CASSLSSAEAFF

D gene: TRBD1
clone size: .
J gene: TRBJ1-1
V gene: TRBV5-1
CDR3 DNA: TGCGCCAGCAGCTATGGACAGGGGACCCCTGAAGCTTTCTTT
CDR3 protein: CASSYGQGTPEAFF

D gene: TRBD1
clone size: .
J gene: TRBJ2-1
V gene: TRBV5-4
CDR3 DNA: TGTGCCAGCATCCGGGACAGGGGAACAAGTGAGCAGTTCTTC
CDR3 protein: CASIRDRGTSEQFF